Presented here are 23 T cell receptor beta chains from one specimen sequenced in a study of blood T cell repertoires in COVID-19. Libraries were prepared by immunoSEQ multiplex PCR; TCRdb keeps only in-frame clonotypes and omits some of them. The repertoire includes 200,000 or so clones, 80% to 90% of them detected once, and around 14% sits in the top ten. The sample comprised peripheral blood. The receptors here all came from a man under 40 with active or convalescent COVID-19.

The chain is built from TRBV5-6 and TRBJ2-3, with TRBD2 matching over 8 bases. The CDR3 is 18 residues long. V dropped 3 bases and J dropped 3; count of bases not matched to a gene: 15. Germline values: CDR1 SGHDT, CDR2 YYEEEE. CDR3 protein: CASSSVGTGGLSTDTQYF. In nucleotides, the CDR3 is TGTGCCAGCAGCTCCGTGGGGACGGGGGGGCTGAGTACAGATACGCAGTATTTT.

This sequence joins TRBV4-3 and TRBJ1-6, with D possibly matching TRBD1 (5 bases). This CDR3 has 14 residues. V gave up 8 bases and J gave up 9 bases, with 17 bases separating them. Germline-derived CDR1 and CDR2 are LGHNA and YSLEER. CDR3 amino acids: CASGAGREGSPLHF. CDR3 bases: TGCGCCAGCGGCGCCGGCAGGGAGGGTTCACCCCTCCACTTT.

The chain links TRBV2 to TRBJ2-3, with D perhaps TRBD1 (5 bases). Germline V gene lookup returns CDR1 SNHLY and CDR2 FYNNEI. The CDR3 runs 14 residues. V lost 6 bases and J lost 1, with 11 bases in between. The CDR3 DNA sequence: TGTGCCAGCAGAACCACAGGACGCACAGATACGCAGTATTTT. It translates to CASRTTGRTDTQYF. Based on the CDR3 plus reference TRBV2 and TRBJ2-3, the full variable domain is EPEVTQTPSHQVTQMGQEVILRCVPISNHLYFYWYRQILGQKVEFLVSFYNNEISEKSEIFDDQFSVERPDGSNFTLKIRSTKLEDSAMYFCASRTTGRTDTQYFGPGTRLTVL.

The rearrangement links TRBV10-1 to TRBJ2-1, with 10 bases fitting TRBD1. The CDR3 contains 15 residues. Germline CDR1 and CDR2: WNHNN and SYGVQD (reference sequence). V trimming: 6 bases; J trimming: 3 bases; junction bases outside the gene matches: 5. The DNA of the CDR3 is TGCGCCAGCAGCACCGGGACAGGGGTCTACAATGAGCAGTTCTTC. Translated, it gives CASSTGTGVYNEQFF.

The V and J genes are TRBV14 and TRBJ1-2; TRBD1 aligns across 10 bases. J was trimmed by 8 bases and V by 4 bases; bases with no gene match: 16. Per germline, CDR1 SGHDN and CDR2 FVKESK. CDR3 size: 17 residues. The DNA for the CDR3 is TGTGCCAGCAGCCCCAGGGGTCGGGACAGGGGTTACTGGGGCTACACCTTC. This codes for CASSPRGRDRGYWGYTF. Combining the CDR3 with reference TRBV14 and TRBJ1-2 gives the whole variable domain EAGVTQFPSHSVIEKGQTVTLRCDPISGHDNLYWYRRVMGKEIKFLLHFVKESKQDESGMPNNRFLAERTGGTYSTLKVQPAELEDSGVYFCASSPRGRDRGYWGYTFGSGTRLTVV.

The V and J genes are TRBV6-5 and TRBJ1-6; perhaps TRBD1 as D (6 bases). CDR1 is MNHEY, CDR2 SVGAGI, per germline. The CDR3 spans 13 residues. The germline V and J ends were trimmed by 7 bases and 4 bases, with 8 bases remaining between them. The CDR3 loop is CASTRGYNSPLHF. CDR3 nucleotide sequence: TGTGCCAGCACCAGGGGATATAATTCACCCCTCCACTTT.

This clone was counted a few times. The chain has TRBV24-1 and TRBJ1-1; 8 bases are shared with TRBD1. Germline CDR1 KGHDR, CDR2 SFDVKD. With V trimmed by 7 bases and J by 4 bases, 7 bases remained unmatched. This CDR3 spans 14 amino acids. DNA for the CDR3: TGTGCCACCAGAGCAGGGGGCTTGAGCACTGAAGCTTTCTTT. Amino acid sequence: CATRAGGLSTEAFF.

This chain joins TRBV6-5 and TRBJ1-1; TRBD1 agrees at 10 bases. This CDR3 contains 14 residues. Per germline, CDR1 MNHEY and CDR2 SVGAGI. Trimming cost V 5 bases and J 6 bases; bases outside gene matches: 6. The CDR3 DNA reads as TGTGCCAGCAGTAGACAGGGGGCGCATTCTGAAGCTTTCTTT. Its protein product is CASSRQGAHSEAFF.

The chain employs TRBV2 and TRBJ1-1; 8 nucleotides align to TRBD1. The V gene's germline CDR1 is SNHLY and CDR2 FYNNEI. The CDR3 is 15 amino acids. Trimming took 8 bases from V and 0 from J; bases not matched to a gene: 8. The CDR3 DNA sequence: TGTGCCAGCTCCTACCGGGGACAGGTGAACACTGAAGCTTTCTTT. Translation: CASSYRGQVNTEAFF.

The chain combines TRBV19 with TRBJ1-4; D gene unclear. CDR1 is LNHDA and CDR2 is SQIVND in the germline V gene (reference sequence). The V end lost 2 bases, the J end lost 8 bases, and 9 bases lay between the germline ends. CDR3 length equals 13 residues. Written as DNA, the CDR3 is TGTGCCAGTAGTATACAGGTTTCGGAAAAACTGTTTTTT. It translates to CASSIQVSEKLFF.

Of note for this clone: At one of its ends the junction is not consistent with the germline gene, which may arise from a read error. This chain connects TRBV27 to TRBJ2-1, with 7 bases fitting TRBD2. The CDR3 covers 15 residues. From germline, CDR1 is MNHEY and CDR2 SMNVEV (reference sequence). The CDR3 protein is CAGSLDGGTYNEQFF. The CDR3 DNA reads as TGTGCCGGCAGTTTAGACGGGGGGACCTACAATGAGCAGTTCTTC.

V gene TRBV7-3 combines with J gene TRBJ2-2, with 11 bases identical to TRBD2. The V segment lost 0 bases and the J segment 4 bases; nucleotides outside the gene matches: 7. This CDR3 region has 18 residues. Germline V gives CDR1 SGHTA, CDR2 FQGTGA. CDR3 in amino acids: CASSLTALAGGLTGELFF. The DNA of the CDR3 is TGTGCCAGCAGCTTAACAGCGCTAGCGGGGGGACTCACCGGGGAGCTGTTTTTT.

This chain connects TRBV5-1 to TRBJ2-7; 7 bases are a match to TRBD2. This CDR3 is built from 13 residues. The germline CDR1 and CDR2 sequences are SGHRS and YFSETQ. Losses at the gene ends were 4 bases for V and 7 bases for J; bases not matched to a gene: 8. The CDR3 DNA reads TGCGCCAGCAGCCACGGACTAGATCGGGAGCAGTACTTC. This sequence encodes CASSHGLDREQYF.

The rearrangement joins TRBV4-2 to TRBJ1-2, with TRBD1 as a possible D gene (5 bases). This CDR3 has 16 residues. CDR1 LGHNA and CDR2 YNFKEQ come from the germline V gene. V was cut by 1 base and J by 3 bases, with 15 bases left in between. The CDR3: CASSQGFITGDYGYTF. The DNA for the CDR3 is TGTGCCAGCAGCCAAGGATTTATAACAGGAGACTATGGCTACACCTTC.

The chain employs TRBV20-1 and TRBJ2-7, with 11 bases lining up with TRBD2. Unmatched junction bases numbered 18, after V lost 3 bases and J lost 5 bases. This CDR3 spans 18 amino acids. Germline CDR1 and CDR2: DFQATT and SNEGSKA (reference sequence). DNA for the CDR3: TGCAGTGCTAGTGGATTCCGTGGACTAGCGGGCCTCCCCCACGAGCAGTACGTC. Translated: CSASGFRGLAGLPHEQYV.

The rearrangement joins TRBV6-1 to TRBJ2-7; TRBD1 matches 7 bases. CDR3 length: 14 residues. Trimming at V came to 2 bases and at J to 3 bases, leaving 4 bases not matched to a gene. In germline, CDR1 is MNHNS, CDR2 SASEGT. CDR3 residues: CASSEIAGGYEQYV. The CDR3 DNA reads TGTGCCAGCAGTGAAATAGCAGGGGGCTACGAGCAGTACGTC.

The V and J genes are TRBV7-2 and TRBJ2-7, with TRBD2 matching 8 bases. CDR1 is SGHTA, CDR2 FQGNSA, per germline. CDR3 size: 15 residues. The trim removed 0 bases at V and 5 bases at J, leaving 6 bases unmatched. This CDR3 is CASSLAGTRGHEQYF. The DNA for the CDR3 is TGTGCCAGCAGCTTAGCCGGGACTAGGGGCCACGAGCAGTACTTC.

The V and J genes are TRBV24-1 and TRBJ2-1, with D perhaps matching TRBD1 (5 bases). Germline CDR1 KGHDR, CDR2 SFDVKD. Trimming left V 7 bases short and J 7 bases short, with 13 bases between. The CDR3 loop spans 13 amino acids. As DNA, the CDR3 is TGTGCCACCAGCGACATGAACAGGAATGAGCAGTTCTTC. Amino acids: CATSDMNRNEQFF.

V usage is TRBV27 and J usage is TRBJ2-5; 7 bases agree with TRBD2. CDR1 MNHEY and CDR2 SMNVEV come from the germline V gene (reference sequence). J was trimmed by 0 bases and V by 0 bases; bases with no gene match: 4. The CDR3 consists of 16 residues. CDR3 residues: CASSLSSGPYQETQYF. The DNA of the CDR3 is TGTGCCAGCAGTTTATCTAGCGGGCCATACCAAGAGACCCAGTACTTC.

In its sample, this clone was seen once. This chain uses TRBV29-1 with TRBJ1-2, with D perhaps matching TRBD1 (5 bases). CDR3 length: 13 amino acids. Trimming removed 3 bases from V and 4 bases from J, with 12 bases in between. The germline V gene has CDR1 SQVTM and CDR2 ANQGSEA. CDR3: CSVDAGGTYGYTF. The CDR3 DNA reads TGCAGCGTTGACGCGGGGGGGACCTATGGCTACACCTTC.

V usage is TRBV10-1 and J usage is TRBJ2-2; TRBD1 agrees at 8 bases. Germline CDR1 and CDR2: WNHNN and SYGVQD (reference sequence). The J segment lost 1 base and the V segment lost 4 bases, leaving 17 bases of the junction unmatched. The CDR3 consists of 20 residues. CDR3 DNA: TGCGCCAGCAGTGGTTCTGGGGCCCAGGGGGCGCAAAGGAACACCGGGGAGCTGTTTTTT. Translating gives CASSGSGAQGAQRNTGELFF.

V gene TRBV29-1 combines with J gene TRBJ1-2; 7 nucleotides agree with TRBD1. This CDR3 is 13 amino acids long. Germline values: CDR1 SQVTM, CDR2 ANQGSEA. With V trimmed by 5 bases and J by 4 bases, 7 bases remained unmatched. This CDR3 reads CSVPNRGGYGYTF. CDR3 DNA: TGCAGCGTTCCCAACAGGGGTGGCTATGGCTACACCTTC.

The chain carries TRBV30 and TRBJ1-2; 9 nucleotides line up with TRBD1. The CDR3 totals 15 residues. Trimming cost V 5 bases and J 4 bases; bases outside gene matches: 11. Germline-derived CDR1 and CDR2 are GTSNPN and SVGIG (reference sequence). CDR3 nucleotides: TGTGCCTGGTTCGGGACAGGGAGGGGACCCTATGGCTACACCTTC. It translates to CAWFGTGRGPYGYTF.